This T cell receptor (beta chain) was observed in a study of cytomegalovirus exposure and HLA in healthy donors. Regarding the study as a whole: The classifier reportedly diagnosed cytomegalovirus status with high sensitivity and specificity.

The PCR ran on 60 Vbeta and 13 Jbeta primers. Original processing notes: Roughly 11 million shared chains were among 65 million to 85 million unique TCR beta chains counted in a later analysis. Method: immunoSEQ multiplex PCR; TCRdb's copy keeps in-frame clones and lacks some. V, J and clone size were drawn from that table, and D and trimming were deduced from the DNA. The top ten clones hold 1.5% of a sample with some 150,000 clones, 70% to 90% of them seen once. On this clone itself: Its antigen is as yet unknown.

The germline CDR1 and CDR2 sequences are SGDLS and YYNGEE. The CDR3 has 13 residues. Trimming took 3 bases from V and 6 from J, leaving 12 bases between them. The clonotype comes from a man in his forties in good health and CMV-seronegative. Sequenced material: PBMCs. The V gene is TRBV9, the J gene TRBJ2-5, with a tentative D call TRBD2 (5 bases). Here the CDR3 reads CASSADTGKTQYF. DNA for the CDR3: TGTGCCAGCAGCGCCGATACGGGGAAGACCCAGTACTTC.